The following is a T cell receptor beta chain sequence with its context. The antigen remains unidentified. The data are from a study of CD8+CD57+ T cells in acquired aplastic anemia. Across the study: DNA from sorted CD4+ and CD8+ cells averaged around 3.2 ug. Notes on the study in general: Controls and patients did not differ significantly in CD8+ Simpson's diversity. Patients and controls had in common twenty-nine CD8+ CDR3 sequences.

The template for TCR beta VDJ and CDR3 sequence profiling was genomic DNA. A single record per CDR3 protein comes from TCRdb applying MiXCR to the reads. The table lists around 250,000 distinct CDR3 sequences, 50% to 70% of them singletons. The CDR3 covers 12 residues. V gave up 7 bases and J gave up 4 bases, with 13 bases separating them. The germline CDR1 and CDR2 sequences are SQVTM and ANQGSEA. This TCR was recovered from a human donor with severe aplastic anemia or a healthy control (not recorded which). What was sequenced was sorted CD4+, CD8+, or CD8+CD57+ T cells (not recorded which) from PBMCs. The chain has TRBV29-1 and TRBJ2-5, with D perhaps matching TRBD1 or TRBD2 (5 bases each). For the CDR3, the DNA is TGCAGCGCCAGCTCGGGGACAGAGACCCAGTACTTC. Translated: CSASSGTETQYF.